Listed below are T cell receptor beta chains from one sample, sequenced in a study of persistence of HIV-infected CD4 T cells. Only in-frame clones appear in the TCRdb table, and some are missing; sequencing was by immunoSEQ multiplex PCR. The table lists about 45,000 clones, 70% to 90% of them singletons, with around 3.2% in the top ten. Antigen specificity for these receptors is unknown. The specimen comprised CD4+ T cells sorted from PBMCs after approximately 20-hour stimulation, sampled from a patient who received antiretroviral therapy. These receptors all come from an adult woman with HIV who was CMV-seropositive. Both conserved end residues are part of each CDR3. The D gene is left open where the match is weak. Only part of the rows carry a size: once, few, many, or a class if the clone is expanded.

d_call	v_call	j_call	clone_size	cdr3_aa	cdr3_nt
NA	TRBV15	TRBJ1-1	NA	CATSRDWGVGTEAFF	TGTGCCACCAGCAGAGATTGGGGAGTGGGCACTGAAGCTTTCTTT
NA	TRBV3-1/TRBV3-2	TRBJ1-5	NA	CASSQDPGIWAPQHF	TGTGCCAGCAGCCAAGATCCGGGCATTTGGGCGCCCCAGCATTTT
NA	TRBV7-2	TRBJ1-3	NA	CASSFGTVRSGNTIYF	TGTGCCAGCAGCTTCGGCACGGTACGCTCTGGAAACACCATATATTTT
NA	TRBV28	TRBJ1-1	NA	CASSLQGNTEAFF	TGTGCCAGCAGTTTACAGGGGAACACTGAAGCTTTCTTT
TRBD1	TRBV5-1	TRBJ1-1	NA	CASSLAGDRDTEAFF	TGCGCCAGCAGCTTGGCAGGGGACAGGGACACTGAAGCTTTCTTT
NA	TRBV18	TRBJ1-1	NA	CASSPQVGGTEAFF	TGTGCCAGCTCACCCCAAGTCGGGGGCACTGAAGCTTTCTTT
NA	TRBV10-3	TRBJ2-3	NA	CAISEGTADTQYF	TGTGCCATCAGTGAGGGCACCGCAGATACGCAGTATTTT
TRBD1	TRBV2	TRBJ1-4	once	CASSQTGGNEKLFF	TGTGCCAGCAGTCAGACAGGGGGAAATGAAAAACTGTTTTTT
NA	TRBV7-8	TRBJ1-5	NA	CASSLGIHSNQPQHF	TGTGCCAGCAGCTTGGGAATACATAGCAATCAGCCCCAGCATTTT
TRBD1	TRBV19	TRBJ1-1	NA	CASSRGTELMNTEAFF	TGTGCCAGTAGTCGCGGGACAGAACTTATGAACACTGAAGCTTTCTTT
TRBD2	TRBV19	TRBJ2-1	NA	CASRAAGGWFF	TGTGCCAGTCGTGCAGCGGGGGGGTGGTTCTTC
NA	TRBV11-3	TRBJ2-5	NA	CASSLEMDGGRETQYF	TGTGCCAGCAGCTTAGAGATGGATGGGGGCCGAGAGACCCAGTACTTC
TRBD1	TRBV3-1/TRBV3-2	TRBJ1-1	NA	CASSHSGTGIMNTEAFF	TGTGCCAGCAGCCATTCCGGGACAGGGATCATGAACACTGAAGCTTTCTTT
NA	TRBV28	TRBJ2-7	NA	CASSFLGPAYEQYF	TGTGCCAGCAGTTTCTTGGGGCCTGCCTACGAGCAGTACTTC
NA	TRBV5-1	TRBJ2-6	NA	CASSVGPASGANVLTF	TGCGCCAGCAGCGTCGGGCCTGCCTCTGGGGCCAACGTCCTGACTTTC
NA	TRBV24-1	TRBJ1-2	NA	CATSDLGQGRGYTF	TGTGCCACCAGTGATTTGGGGCAGGGGCGCGGCTACACCTTC
NA	TRBV10-3	TRBJ1-1	NA	CAISSGTHNRNTEAFF	TGTGCCATCAGTTCCGGGACACACAACCGGAACACTGAAGCTTTCTTT
NA	TRBV7-2	TRBJ1-6	NA	CASSGRARNSPLHF	TGTGCCAGCAGCGGACGGGCCAGGAATTCACCCCTCCACTTT
NA	TRBV7-9	TRBJ1-5	NA	CASSLVYAGAPKSNQPQHF	TGTGCCAGCAGCTTAGTTTATGCGGGGGCCCCGAAGAGCAATCAGCCCCAGCATTTT
NA	TRBV4-1	TRBJ2-7	NA	CASSQELSAVPRYEQYF	TGCGCCAGCAGCCAAGAGCTCTCGGCGGTTCCCCGGTACGAGCAGTACTTC
NA	TRBV9	TRBJ1-1	NA	CASSVAVHLDTEAFF	TGTGCCAGCAGCGTAGCGGTCCACCTGGACACTGAAGCTTTCTTT
NA	TRBV4-3	TRBJ2-2	NA	CASSQDNMGSGELFF	TGCGCCAGCAGCCAAGATAATATGGGGAGCGGGGAGCTGTTTTTT
NA	TRBV21-1	TRBJ2-7	once	CASSKTPGQEKPYEQYF	TGTGCCAGCAGCAAAACTCCGGGACAGGAGAAGCCGTACGAGCAGTACTTC
NA	TRBV28	TRBJ1-2	NA	CARADRTLNGYTF	TGTGCCAGGGCCGATAGGACACTCAATGGCTACACCTTC
TRBD1	TRBV4-3	TRBJ1-1	NA	CASSPGTANTEAFF	TGCGCCAGCAGCCCCGGGACAGCGAACACTGAAGCTTTCTTT
TRBD1	TRBV7-3	TRBJ1-1	NA	CASSLMGQAGTEAFF	TGTGCCAGCAGCTTAATGGGACAGGCGGGCACTGAAGCTTTCTTT
TRBD2	TRBV19	TRBJ2-3	few	CASSLQRGASTDTQYF	TGTGCCAGTAGTCTTCAGCGGGGGGCCTCCACAGATACGCAGTATTTT
NA	TRBV5-6	TRBJ2-6	NA	CASSFTGYQGGANVLTF	TGTGCCAGCAGCTTCACAGGTTACCAGGGAGGGGCCAACGTCCTGACTTTC
TRBD2	TRBV5-6	TRBJ2-7	NA	CASSPGTSGNHEQYF	TGTGCCAGCAGCCCAGGGACTAGCGGGAACCACGAGCAGTACTTC
NA	TRBV2	TRBJ1-3	NA	CASSDVGVPGNTIYF	TGTGCCAGCAGTGACGTTGGGGTTCCTGGAAACACCATATATTTT